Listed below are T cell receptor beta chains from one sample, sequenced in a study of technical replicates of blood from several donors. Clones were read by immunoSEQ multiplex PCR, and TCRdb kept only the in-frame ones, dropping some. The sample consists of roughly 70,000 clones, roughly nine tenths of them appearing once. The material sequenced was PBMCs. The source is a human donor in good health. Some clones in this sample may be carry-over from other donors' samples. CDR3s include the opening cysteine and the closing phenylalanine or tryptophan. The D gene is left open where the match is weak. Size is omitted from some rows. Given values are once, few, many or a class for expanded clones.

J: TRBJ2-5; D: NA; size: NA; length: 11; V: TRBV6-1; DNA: TGTGCCAGCAGTGACCAGGGGACCCAGTACTTC; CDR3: CASSDQGTQYF
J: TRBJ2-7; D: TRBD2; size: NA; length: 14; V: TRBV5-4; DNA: TGTGCCATCCGAGGACTAGGTATCTCTCGCGAGCAGTACTTC; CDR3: CAIRGLGISREQYF
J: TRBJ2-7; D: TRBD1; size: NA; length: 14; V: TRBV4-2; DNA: TGTGCCAGCAGCCAATCGGACAGGGGGCGCGAGCAGTACTTC; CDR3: CASSQSDRGREQYF
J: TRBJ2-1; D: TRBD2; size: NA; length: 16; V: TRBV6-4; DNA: TGTGCCAGCAGTGACTCAGAGTGGCGGGAGGTCGGGGAGCAGTTCTTC; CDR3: CASSDSEWREVGEQFF
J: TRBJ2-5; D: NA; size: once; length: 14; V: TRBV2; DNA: TGTGCCAGCAGTCAGACAGTTTACCAAGAGACCCAGTACTTC; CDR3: CASSQTVYQETQYF
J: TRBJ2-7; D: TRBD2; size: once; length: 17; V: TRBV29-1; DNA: TGCAGCGTTGAAGCGGGACTAGCGGGGGGGCGTTCCTACGAGCAGTACTTC; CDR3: CSVEAGLAGGRSYEQYF
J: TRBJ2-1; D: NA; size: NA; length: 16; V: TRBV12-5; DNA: TGTGCTAGTGGTTTGGTACGGCTGTTAGGGGGGGGTGAGCAGTTCTTC; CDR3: CASGLVRLLGGGEQFF
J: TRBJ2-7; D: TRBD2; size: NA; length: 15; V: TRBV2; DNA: TGTGCCAGCAGTGAACGAACTAGCGGGGGGTACGAGCAGTACTTC; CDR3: CASSERTSGGYEQYF
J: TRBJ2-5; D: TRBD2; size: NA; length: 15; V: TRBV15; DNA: TGTGCCACCAGCAGAGTAGGCGGGAGATACGAGACCCAGTACTTC; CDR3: CATSRVGGRYETQYF
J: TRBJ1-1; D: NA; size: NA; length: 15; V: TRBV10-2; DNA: TGCGCCAGCAGTGAGTCAGGGGGAAGGAACACTGAAGCTTTCTTT; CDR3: CASSESGGRNTEAFF
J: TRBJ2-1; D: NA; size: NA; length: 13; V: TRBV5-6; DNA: TGTGCCAGCAGCTTGCTCAACTCGGATGAGCAGTTCTTC; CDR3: CASSLLNSDEQFF
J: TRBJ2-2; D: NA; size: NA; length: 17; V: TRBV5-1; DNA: TGCGCCAGCAGCTTGGAAGTCTCAGGGGCTCACACCGGGGAGCTGTTTTTT; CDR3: CASSLEVSGAHTGELFF
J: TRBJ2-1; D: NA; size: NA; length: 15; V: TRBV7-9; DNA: TGTGCCAGCAGCTCCGGCGGAAGAAGTGTAAGGGAGCAGTTCTTC; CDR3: CASSSGGRSVREQFF
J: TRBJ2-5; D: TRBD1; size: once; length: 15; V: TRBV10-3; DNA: TGTGCCATCAGTGCGCCCGGGACAGTTGGGGAGACCCAGTACTTC; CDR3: CAISAPGTVGETQYF
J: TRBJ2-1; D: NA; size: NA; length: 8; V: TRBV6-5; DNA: TGTGCCAGGAGAGAGCAGTTCTTC; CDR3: CARREQFF
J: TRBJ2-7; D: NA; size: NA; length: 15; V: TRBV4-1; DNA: TGCGCCAGCAGCCGGATCGGGACTCAGGTCGACGAGCAGTACTTC; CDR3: CASSRIGTQVDEQYF
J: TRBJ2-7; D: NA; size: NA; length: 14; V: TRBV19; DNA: TGTGCCAGTAGTATAGATGTGACTAGCTACGAGCAGTACTTC; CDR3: CASSIDVTSYEQYF
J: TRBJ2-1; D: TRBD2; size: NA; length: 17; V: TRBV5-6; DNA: TGTGCCAGCAGCTTGGCTAGCGGGGGGCAAAGTCGTGGCGAGCAGTTCTTC; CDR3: CASSLASGGQSRGEQFF
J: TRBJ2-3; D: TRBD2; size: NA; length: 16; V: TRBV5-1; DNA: TGCGCCAGCAGCTGGACTAGCGGGAGGGACTCAGATACGCAGTATTTT; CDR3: CASSWTSGRDSDTQYF